The 25 T cell receptor beta chains presented below share a single source sample, sequenced in a study of memory CD4+ T cells and cytomegalovirus serostatus. Single viable CD3+CD4+CD8-CD45RO+ cells were sorted as the memory CD4+ T cells. The data were produced by immunoSEQ multiplex PCR, yet TCRdb's version contains in-frame clones alone and is incomplete. The table records some 46,000 clones, around four fifths of them present only once. The sample consisted of memory CD4+ T cells from blood. The receptor source for this set is an adult in good health and CMV-seronegative.

The genes are TRBV5-8 and TRBJ1-2; 8 nucleotides line up with TRBD1. The ends lost 4 bases at V and 0 bases at J; junction bases unmatched: 8. This CDR3 is built from 16 residues. The germline V gene has CDR1 SGHTS and CDR2 YDEGEE. In nucleotides, the CDR3 is TGTGCCAGCAGCCTGACAGGGGCTGGGGCTAACTATGGCTACACCTTC. As protein: CASSLTGAGANYGYTF.

This chain uses TRBV5-4 with TRBJ1-1, with 8 positions matching TRBD1. The CDR3 totals 15 residues. CDR1 and CDR2 from the germline V gene are SGHNT and YYREEE (reference sequence). Unmatched junction bases numbered 6, after V lost 0 bases and J lost 5 bases. The CDR3 region is CASSLGHRGKTEAFF. CDR3 DNA sequence: TGTGCCAGCAGCTTGGGTCACAGGGGGAAGACTGAAGCTTTCTTT.

This rearrangement joins TRBV6-5 to TRBJ1-1; perhaps TRBD1 as D (5 bases). Germline V gene lookup returns CDR1 MNHEY and CDR2 SVGAGI. The CDR3 contains 14 residues. V was shortened by 0 bases and J by 4 bases, with 9 bases between the two germline ends. In DNA, the CDR3 is TGTGCCAGCAGTTACTCCGAAAGGGGCACTGAAGCTTTCTTT. Its protein is CASSYSERGTEAFF.

The chain employs TRBV9 and TRBJ1-4; maybe TRBD1 (5 bases). Looked up from germline, CDR1 is SGDLS and CDR2 is YYNGEE. The V gene lost 3 bases and the J gene lost 3 bases, with 12 bases spanning the gap. The CDR3 runs 15 residues. The CDR3 bases are TGTGCCAGCAGCGCCCGTTGGGGGTCTAATGAAAAACTGTTTTTT. Amino acid sequence: CASSARWGSNEKLFF.

The rearrangement joins TRBV7-7 to TRBJ2-5; D uncertain. Germline V gene sequence: CDR1 SSHAT, CDR2 FNYEAQ (reference sequence). The CDR3 sequence is 13 residues long. Trimming removed 2 bases from V and 5 bases from J, with 9 bases in between. The CDR3 DNA reads as TGTGCCAGCAGCTTATATCACCGGGAGACCCAGTACTTC. It specifies CASSLYHRETQYF.

Comment on this clone: This sample includes further DNA sequences coding for the same CDR3. This chain connects TRBV19 to TRBJ2-7; tentative D call: TRBD2 (5 bases). Between the trimmed V and J ends, which lost 6 bases and 0 bases, there was a span of 6 bases. The CDR3 spans 12 residues. CDR1 is LNHDA and CDR2 is SQIVND in the germline V gene (reference sequence). This CDR3 reads CASSRDSYEQYF. The CDR3 DNA sequence: TGTGCCAGTAGCCGGGACTCCTACGAGCAGTACTTC. Full variable domain (missing parts from reference TRBV19 and TRBJ2-7): DGGITQSPKYLFRKEGQNVTLSCEQNLNHDAMYWYRQDPGQGLRLIYYSQIVNDFQKGDIAEGYSVSREKKESFPLTVTSAQKNPTAFYLCASSRDSYEQYFGPGTRLTVT.

The J gene is TRBJ2-3, the V gene TRBV6-6, with a possible D match to TRBD2 (6 bases). The CDR3 spans 15 residues. Germline lookup yields CDR1 MNHNY and CDR2 SVGAGI (reference sequence). V was trimmed by 2 bases and J by 1 base, leaving 10 bases between them. CDR3 protein: CASSYGGLRTDTQYF. CDR3 DNA: TGTGCCAGCAGTTACGGGGGACTGCGCACAGATACGCAGTATTTT.

This rearrangement joins TRBV6-6 to TRBJ2-6; D not certain. Germline loops: CDR1 MNHNY, CDR2 SVGAGI (reference sequence). The CDR3 totals 15 residues. The V and J ends lost 3 bases and 0 bases respectively, with 6 bases between them. CDR3 nucleotides: TGTGCCAGCAGTTATAGGAGCTCTGGGGCCAACGTCCTGACTTTC. Encoded protein: CASSYRSSGANVLTF.

This clone was counted a single time. The chain carries TRBV5-8 and TRBJ2-7; 9 bases match TRBD2. The CDR3 runs 16 residues. V trimming: 3 bases; J trimming: 7 bases; junction bases outside the gene matches: 14. The germline gives CDR1 SGHTS, CDR2 YDEGEE. The CDR3 here is CASSSILKRGASEQYF. The CDR3 region has the DNA TGTGCCAGCAGCTCCATCCTTAAGCGGGGGGCTTCGGAGCAGTACTTC.

The chain joins TRBV6-5 to TRBJ2-7, with 9 bases matching TRBD1. Germline V gene data show CDR1 as MNHEY and CDR2 as SVGAGI. CDR3 length: 16 residues. The junction had 3 bases not matched to a gene; V was cut back by 0 bases and J by 0 bases. CDR3 DNA sequence: TGTGCCAGCAGTTACTCTTCGGACAGGGGCTCCTACGAGCAGTACTTC. This codes for CASSYSSDRGSYEQYF.

The rearrangement links TRBV27 to TRBJ2-7, with 9 bases identical to TRBD1. The CDR3 runs to 17 residues. The germline gives CDR1 MNHEY, CDR2 SMNVEV (reference sequence). Trimming at V came to 8 bases and at J to 4 bases, leaving 18 bases not matched to a gene. The DNA for the CDR3 is TGTGCCAGCCGAAAGTTGGGGGACAGGGTCGATAATTACGAGCAGTACTTC. Amino acid sequence: CASRKLGDRVDNYEQYF.

V gene TRBV4-2 combines with J gene TRBJ2-3; 14 bases agree with TRBD2. V was clipped by 0 bases and J by 4 bases; unmatched bases: 3. The V gene's germline CDR1 is LGHNA and CDR2 YNFKEQ. There are 17 residues in the CDR3. The DNA for the CDR3 is TGTGCCAGCAGCCAAGATCCGACTAGCGGGGGGGCAGATACGCAGTATTTT. Its protein is CASSQDPTSGGADTQYF.

This chain links TRBV9 with TRBJ2-5, with 8 bases matching TRBD2. This CDR3 comprises 14 residues. The germline V gene has CDR1 SGDLS and CDR2 YYNGEE. V was pared by 4 bases and J by 5 bases, with 7 bases of the junction left unmatched. Here the CDR3 DNA reads TGTGCCAGCAGCCCCGGACTAGCTGGGGAGACCCAGTACTTC. Its protein is CASSPGLAGETQYF. Together with reference TRBV9 and TRBJ2-5, the CDR3 gives the full variable domain: DSGVTQTPKHLITATGQRVTLRCSPRSGDLSVYWYQQSLDQGLQFLIQYYNGEERAKGNILERFSAQQFPDLHSELNLSSLELGDSALYFCASSPGLAGETQYFGPGTRLLVL.

The chain couples TRBV29-1 to TRBJ1-2; D is perhaps TRBD1 (5 bases). The V gene's germline CDR1 is SQVTM and CDR2 ANQGSEA. CDR3 length: 12 residues. The CDR3 sequence is CTTTASNYGYTF. The CDR3 DNA follows: TGCACGACGACAGCGTCTAACTATGGCTACACCTTC.

This chain joins TRBV6-1 and TRBJ2-5, with 9 bases matching TRBD1. The CDR3 consists of 15 residues. The V gene's germline CDR1 is MNHNS and CDR2 SASEGT. V was pared by 6 bases and J by 4 bases, with 9 bases of the junction left unmatched. The CDR3 region is CASRLRQGGTETQYF. The CDR3 nucleotides are TGTGCCAGCAGATTACGACAGGGGGGGACAGAGACCCAGTACTTC.

J is TRBJ1-2 and V is TRBV2, with a possible D match to TRBD1 (5 bases). Trimming cost V 1 base and J 3 bases, with 9 bases left between them. The CDR3 is 14 residues long. The germline gives CDR1 SNHLY, CDR2 FYNNEI. CDR3 region: CASSEDGGDYGYTF. The CDR3 DNA follows: TGTGCCAGCAGTGAAGATGGGGGGGACTATGGCTACACCTTC.

Only one count was recorded for this clone. DNA of the CDR3: TGTGCCAGCAGCTTGGCGAGCGGGGGGGCTAACATTCAGTACTTC. Residues: CASSLASGGANIQYF. The rearrangement uses TRBV5-4 and TRBJ2-4, with 10 nucleotides matching TRBD2. V shed 0 bases, J shed 7 bases, and the junction held 4 bases outside the gene matches. Per the germline V gene, CDR1 is SGHNT and CDR2 is YYREEE (reference sequence). CDR3 size: 15 residues.

V is TRBV7-2 and J is TRBJ2-7, with no clear D. Germline assignment: CDR1 SGHTA and CDR2 FQGNSA. V was shortened by 1 base and J by 3 bases, with 4 bases between the two germline ends. The CDR3 totals 12 residues. The chain's CDR3 is CASSLVFYEQYF. For the CDR3, the DNA is TGTGCCAGCAGCTTAGTTTTCTACGAGCAGTACTTC. The full variable domain, rest sourced from reference TRBV7-2 and TRBJ2-7, is GAGVSQSPSNKVTEKGKDVELRCDPISGHTALYWYRQSLGQGLEFLIYFQGNSAPDKSGLPSDRFSAERTGGSVSTLTIQRTQQEDSAVYLCASSLVFYEQYFGPGTRLTVT.

This chain joins TRBV2 and TRBJ2-1; D uncertain. The ends were cut back, 2 bases at V and 4 bases at J, with 12 bases in the middle. This CDR3 contains 15 residues. Per the germline V gene, CDR1 is SNHLY and CDR2 is FYNNEI. The CDR3 DNA reads TGTGCCAGCAGTGAAAGTGCACAAACTTACAATGAGCAGTTCTTC. Amino acids: CASSESAQTYNEQFF.

A single count supports this clone. The chain has TRBV5-1 and TRBJ2-5; D might be TRBD1 (6 bases). Germline assignment: CDR1 SGHRS and CDR2 YFSETQ. This CDR3 has 12 residues. Trimming cost V 4 bases and J 4 bases, with 8 bases left between them. The CDR3 DNA reads as TGCGCCAGCAGCCGGGACACAGAGACCCAGTACTTC. Its translation: CASSRDTETQYF.

The V call is TRBV14, the J call TRBJ1-5; D unresolved. The CDR3 has 14 residues. Germline loops: CDR1 SGHDN, CDR2 FVKESK. V was clipped by 2 bases and J by 2 bases, with 7 bases between them. CDR3 DNA: TGTGCCAGCAGCCAATCGGGCGGCAATCAGCCCCAGCATTTT. Its protein is CASSQSGGNQPQHF. Supplemented by reference TRBV14 and TRBJ1-5, the full variable domain reads EAGVTQFPSHSVIEKGQTVTLRCDPISGHDNLYWYRRVMGKEIKFLLHFVKESKQDESGMPNNRFLAERTGGTYSTLKVQPAELEDSGVYFCASSQSGGNQPQHFGDGTRLSIL.

The genes are TRBV6-5 and TRBJ2-1; D remains unclear. This CDR3 has 12 amino acids. Germline values: CDR1 MNHEY, CDR2 SVGAGI. V lost 2 bases and J lost 12, with 11 bases in between. DNA of the CDR3: TGTGCCAGCAGTTACACCGGTGGTAGGCAGTTCTTC. Its protein product is CASSYTGGRQFF.

This clone occurred a few times. This chain links TRBV20-1 with TRBJ1-3; no reliable D call. The CDR3 is 11 amino acids. The germline CDR1 and CDR2 sequences are DFQATT and SNEGSKA (reference sequence). V was trimmed by 1 base and J by 12 bases, leaving 10 bases between them. The CDR3 DNA reads TGCAGTGCTAGAGTAGGTGGCGGCATATATTTT. Its translation: CSARVGGGIYF.

This chain links TRBV5-1 with TRBJ1-2, with 8 bases identical to TRBD1. There are 13 residues in the CDR3. The germline CDR1 and CDR2 sequences are SGHRS and YFSETQ. The ends lost 6 bases at V and 6 bases at J; junction bases unmatched: 7. The CDR3 DNA is TGCGCCAGCACCACAGCAGGGGGCGATGGCTACACCTTC. Protein product: CASTTAGGDGYTF.

This chain joins TRBV15 and TRBJ1-3, with a possible D match to TRBD1 (5 bases). Germline CDR1 LNHNV, CDR2 YYDKDF (reference sequence). Trimming cost V 0 bases and J 0 bases, with 9 bases left between them. CDR3 length: 16 amino acids. CDR3 region: CATSRDRGTSGNTIYF. The CDR3 coding sequence is TGTGCCACCAGCAGAGATAGGGGCACCTCTGGAAACACCATATATTTT.